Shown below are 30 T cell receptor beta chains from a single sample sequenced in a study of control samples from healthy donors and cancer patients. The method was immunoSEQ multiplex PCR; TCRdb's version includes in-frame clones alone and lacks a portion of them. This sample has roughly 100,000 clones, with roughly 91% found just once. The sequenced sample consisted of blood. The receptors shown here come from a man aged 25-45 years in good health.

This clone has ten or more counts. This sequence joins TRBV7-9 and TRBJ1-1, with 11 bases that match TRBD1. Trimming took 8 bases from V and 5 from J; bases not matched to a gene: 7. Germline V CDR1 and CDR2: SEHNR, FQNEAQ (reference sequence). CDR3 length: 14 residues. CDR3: CASEGQGVGTEAFF. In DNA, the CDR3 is TGTGCCAGCGAGGGACAGGGGGTAGGAACTGAAGCTTTCTTT.

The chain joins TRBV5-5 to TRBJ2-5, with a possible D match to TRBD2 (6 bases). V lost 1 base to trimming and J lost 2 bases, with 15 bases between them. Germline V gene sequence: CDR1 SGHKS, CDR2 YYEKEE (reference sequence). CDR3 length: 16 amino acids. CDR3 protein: CASSLSLAGGQETQYF. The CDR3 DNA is TGTGCCAGCAGCTTGTCGCTAGCCGGGGGACAAGAGACCCAGTACTTC.

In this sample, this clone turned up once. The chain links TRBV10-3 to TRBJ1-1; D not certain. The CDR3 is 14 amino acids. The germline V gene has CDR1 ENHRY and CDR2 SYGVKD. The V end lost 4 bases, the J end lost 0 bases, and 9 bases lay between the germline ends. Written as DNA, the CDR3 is TGTGCCATCAGTGCGGCGGAGATGAACACTGAAGCTTTCTTT. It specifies CAISAAEMNTEAFF.

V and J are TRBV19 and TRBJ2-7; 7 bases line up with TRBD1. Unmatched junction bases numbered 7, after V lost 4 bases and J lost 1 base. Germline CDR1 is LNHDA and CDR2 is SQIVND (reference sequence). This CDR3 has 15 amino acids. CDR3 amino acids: CASSRTGGLSYEQYF. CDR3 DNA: TGTGCCAGTAGTAGGACAGGCGGTTTATCCTACGAGCAGTACTTC.

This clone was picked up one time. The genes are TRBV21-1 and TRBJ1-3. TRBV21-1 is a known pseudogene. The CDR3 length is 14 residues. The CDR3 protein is CASSRELSGNTIYF. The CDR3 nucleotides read TGTGCCAGCAGCAGAGAGCTCTCTGGAAACACCATATATTTT.

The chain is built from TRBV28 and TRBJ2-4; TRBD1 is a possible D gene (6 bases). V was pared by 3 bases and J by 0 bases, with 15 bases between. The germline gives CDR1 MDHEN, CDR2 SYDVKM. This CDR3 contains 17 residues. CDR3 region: CASSFTPDRLAKNIQYF. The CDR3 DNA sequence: TGTGCCAGCAGTTTTACCCCCGACAGGCTAGCCAAAAACATTCAGTACTTC.

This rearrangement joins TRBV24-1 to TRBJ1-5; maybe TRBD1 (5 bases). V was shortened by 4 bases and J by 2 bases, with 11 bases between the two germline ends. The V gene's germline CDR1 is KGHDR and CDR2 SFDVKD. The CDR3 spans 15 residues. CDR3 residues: CATSDRDGRNQPQHF. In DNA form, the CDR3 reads TGTGCCACCAGTGACAGGGACGGCCGCAATCAGCCCCAGCATTTT.

The CDR3 DNA reads as TGTGCCAGCAGCCAGTTCCAACAGGGAGTTGAGACCCAGTACTTC. It is translated as CASSQFQQGVETQYF. This sequence joins TRBV14 and TRBJ2-5; weak D call: TRBD1 (6 bases). The CDR3 totals 15 residues. From germline, CDR1 is SGHDN and CDR2 FVKESK. Trimming took off 3 bases at V and 5 bases at J, with 16 bases between the two ends. Drawing the rest from reference TRBV14 and TRBJ2-5, the complete variable domain is EAGVTQFPSHSVIEKGQTVTLRCDPISGHDNLYWYRRVMGKEIKFLLHFVKESKQDESGMPNNRFLAERTGGTYSTLKVQPAELEDSGVYFCASSQFQQGVETQYFGPGTRLLVL.

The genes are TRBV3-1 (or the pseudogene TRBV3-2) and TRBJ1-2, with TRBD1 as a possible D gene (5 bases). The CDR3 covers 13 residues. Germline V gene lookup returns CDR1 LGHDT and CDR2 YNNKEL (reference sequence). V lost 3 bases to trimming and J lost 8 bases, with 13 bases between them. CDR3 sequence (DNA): TGTGCCAGCAGCCAGGGGGACCCCACGGGCTACACCTTC. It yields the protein CASSQGDPTGYTF.

CDR3 sequence reads: CASSLPNFRDVGGNGYTF. The CDR3 DNA reads as TGTGCCAGCAGCTTACCGAACTTCCGGGACGTAGGGGGGAATGGCTACACCTTC. V gene TRBV7-9 combines with J gene TRBJ1-2; possibly TRBD1 for D (6 bases). Trimming cost V 2 bases and J 6 bases, with 25 bases left between them. This CDR3 has 18 amino acids. Germline V lookup: CDR1 SEHNR, CDR2 FQNEAQ (reference sequence).

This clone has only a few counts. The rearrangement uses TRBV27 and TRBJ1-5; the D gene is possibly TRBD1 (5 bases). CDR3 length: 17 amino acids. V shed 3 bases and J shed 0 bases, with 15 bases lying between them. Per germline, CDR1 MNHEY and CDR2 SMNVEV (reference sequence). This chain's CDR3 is CASSFQGTPYSNQPQHF. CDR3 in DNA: TGTGCCAGCAGTTTCCAGGGCACCCCCTATAGCAATCAGCCCCAGCATTTT.

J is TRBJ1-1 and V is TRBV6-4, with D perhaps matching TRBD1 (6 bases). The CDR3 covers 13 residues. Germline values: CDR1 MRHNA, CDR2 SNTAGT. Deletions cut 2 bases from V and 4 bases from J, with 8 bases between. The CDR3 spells CASSDGGATEAFF. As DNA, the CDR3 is TGTGCCAGCAGTGACGGGGGGGCCACTGAAGCTTTCTTT.

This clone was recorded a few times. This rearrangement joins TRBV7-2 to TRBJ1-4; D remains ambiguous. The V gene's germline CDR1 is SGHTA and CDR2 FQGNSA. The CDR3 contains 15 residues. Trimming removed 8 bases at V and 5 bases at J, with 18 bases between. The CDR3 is CASQFMGGGNEKLFF. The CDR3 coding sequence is TGTGCCAGCCAATTTATGGGTGGAGGGAATGAAAAACTGTTTTTT.

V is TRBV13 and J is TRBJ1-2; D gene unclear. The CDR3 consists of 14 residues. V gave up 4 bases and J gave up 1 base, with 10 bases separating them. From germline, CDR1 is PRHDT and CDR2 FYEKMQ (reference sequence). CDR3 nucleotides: TGTGCCAGCAGCTACAGCTTAGTTAACTATGGCTACACCTTC. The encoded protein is CASSYSLVNYGYTF. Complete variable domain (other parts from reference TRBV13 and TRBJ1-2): AAGVIQSPRHLIKEKRETATLKCYPIPRHDTVYWYQQGPGQDPQFLISFYEKMQSDKGSIPDRFSAQQFSDYHSELNMSSLELGDSALYFCASSYSLVNYGYTFGSGTRLTVV.

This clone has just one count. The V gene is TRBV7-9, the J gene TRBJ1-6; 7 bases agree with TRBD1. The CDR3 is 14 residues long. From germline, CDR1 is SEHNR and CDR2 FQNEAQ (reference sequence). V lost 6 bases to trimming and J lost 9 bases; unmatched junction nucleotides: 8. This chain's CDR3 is CASRSGGRISPLHF. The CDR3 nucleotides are TGTGCCAGCAGGTCAGGGGGAAGAATTTCACCCCTCCACTTT.

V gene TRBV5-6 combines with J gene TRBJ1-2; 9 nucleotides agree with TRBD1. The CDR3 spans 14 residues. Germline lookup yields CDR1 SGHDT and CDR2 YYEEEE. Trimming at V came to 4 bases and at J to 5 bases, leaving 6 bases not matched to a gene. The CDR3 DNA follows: TGTGCCAGCAGCACCACAGGGGGCCTATATGGCTACACCTTC. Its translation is CASSTTGGLYGYTF.

The CDR3 sequence: CASSGSRDTGELFF. The CDR3 DNA is TGTGCCAGCAGTGGTAGCAGAGACACCGGGGAGCTGTTTTTT. The V call is TRBV25-1, the J call TRBJ2-2, with no clear D. V lost 4 bases and J 3 bases, leaving 9 bases between the germline ends. Germline V CDR1 and CDR2: MGHDK, SYGVNS. CDR3 length equals 14 residues.

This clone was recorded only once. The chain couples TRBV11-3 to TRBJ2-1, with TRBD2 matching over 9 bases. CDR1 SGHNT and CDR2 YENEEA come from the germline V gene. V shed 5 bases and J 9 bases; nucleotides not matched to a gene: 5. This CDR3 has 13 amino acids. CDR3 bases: TGTGCCAGCAGCCGGACTAGCGCTGGTGAGCAGTTCTTC. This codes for CASSRTSAGEQFF.

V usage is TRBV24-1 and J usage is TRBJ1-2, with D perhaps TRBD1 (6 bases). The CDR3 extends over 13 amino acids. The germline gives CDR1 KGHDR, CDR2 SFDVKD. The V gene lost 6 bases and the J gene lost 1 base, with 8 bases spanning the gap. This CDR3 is CATSSGDNYGYTF. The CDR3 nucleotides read TGTGCCACCAGTTCAGGGGATAACTATGGCTACACCTTC.

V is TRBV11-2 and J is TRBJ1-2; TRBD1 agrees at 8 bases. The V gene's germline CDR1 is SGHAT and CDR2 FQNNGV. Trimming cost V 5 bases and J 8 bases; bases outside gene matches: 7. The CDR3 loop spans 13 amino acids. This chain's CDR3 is CASSQRQGTGYTF. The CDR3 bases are TGTGCCAGCAGCCAAAGACAGGGGACGGGCTACACCTTC.

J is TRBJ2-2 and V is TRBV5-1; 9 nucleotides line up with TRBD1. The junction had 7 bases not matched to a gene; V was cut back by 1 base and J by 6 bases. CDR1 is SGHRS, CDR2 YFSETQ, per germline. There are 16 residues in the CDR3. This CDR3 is CASSLTGQGLAGELFF. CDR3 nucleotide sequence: TGCGCCAGCAGCTTGACGGGACAGGGTCTTGCCGGGGAGCTGTTTTTT.

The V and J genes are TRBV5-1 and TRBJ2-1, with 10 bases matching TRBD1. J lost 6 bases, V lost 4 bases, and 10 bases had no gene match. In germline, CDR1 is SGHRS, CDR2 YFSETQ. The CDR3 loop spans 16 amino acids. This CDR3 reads CASSLSPGQGRNEQFF. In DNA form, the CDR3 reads TGCGCCAGCAGCCTCTCTCCGGGACAGGGGCGCAATGAGCAGTTCTTC.

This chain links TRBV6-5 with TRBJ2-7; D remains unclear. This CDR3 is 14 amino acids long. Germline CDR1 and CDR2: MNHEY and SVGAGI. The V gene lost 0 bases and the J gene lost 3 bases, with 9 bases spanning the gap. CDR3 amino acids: CASSYSGPGYEQYF. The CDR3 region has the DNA TGTGCCAGCAGTTACTCAGGGCCGGGCTACGAGCAGTACTTC.

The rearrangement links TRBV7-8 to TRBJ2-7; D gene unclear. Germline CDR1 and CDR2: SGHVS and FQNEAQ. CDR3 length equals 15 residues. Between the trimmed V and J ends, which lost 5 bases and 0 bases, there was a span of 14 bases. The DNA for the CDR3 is TGTGCCAGCAGCCCCCATGCTCTATTCTCCTACGAGCAGTACTTC. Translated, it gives CASSPHALFSYEQYF.

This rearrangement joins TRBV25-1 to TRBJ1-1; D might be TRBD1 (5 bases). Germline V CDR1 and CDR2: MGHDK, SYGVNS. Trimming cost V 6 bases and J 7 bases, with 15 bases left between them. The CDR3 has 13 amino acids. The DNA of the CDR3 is TGTGCCAGCAGGGCTAACGGACAATTTGAAGCTTTCTTT. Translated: CASRANGQFEAFF.

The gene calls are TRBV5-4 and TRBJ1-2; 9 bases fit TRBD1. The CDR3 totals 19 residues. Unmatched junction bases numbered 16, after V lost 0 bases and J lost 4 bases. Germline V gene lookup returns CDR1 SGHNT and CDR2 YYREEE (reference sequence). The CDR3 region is CASSLVAGGQGVRGYGYTF. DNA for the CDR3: TGTGCCAGCAGCTTGGTGGCTGGGGGACAGGGCGTTCGCGGCTATGGCTACACCTTC.

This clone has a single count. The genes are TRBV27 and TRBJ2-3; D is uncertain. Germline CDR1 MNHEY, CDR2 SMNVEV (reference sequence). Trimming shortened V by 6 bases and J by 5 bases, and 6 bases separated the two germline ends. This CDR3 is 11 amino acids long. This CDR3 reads CASSWRDTQYF. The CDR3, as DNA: TGTGCCAGCAGCTGGAGAGATACGCAGTATTTT.

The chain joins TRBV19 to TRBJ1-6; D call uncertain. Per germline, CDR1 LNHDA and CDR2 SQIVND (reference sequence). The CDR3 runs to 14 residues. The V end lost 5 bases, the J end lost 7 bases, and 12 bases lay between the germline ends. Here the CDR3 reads CASSPGYSNSPLHF. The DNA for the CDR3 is TGTGCCAGTAGTCCCGGTTACTCCAATTCACCCCTCCACTTT.

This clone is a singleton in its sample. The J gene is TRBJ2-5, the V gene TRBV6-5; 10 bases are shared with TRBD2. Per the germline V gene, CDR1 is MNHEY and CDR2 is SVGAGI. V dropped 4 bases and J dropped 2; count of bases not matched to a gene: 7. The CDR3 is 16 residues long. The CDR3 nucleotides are TGTGCCAGCAGTTCGCTAGCGGGGGATCGTCAAGAGACCCAGTACTTC. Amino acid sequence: CASSSLAGDRQETQYF.

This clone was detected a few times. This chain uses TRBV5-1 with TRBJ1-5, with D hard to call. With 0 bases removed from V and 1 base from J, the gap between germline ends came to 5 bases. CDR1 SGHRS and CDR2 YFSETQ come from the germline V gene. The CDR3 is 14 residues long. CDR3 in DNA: TGCGCCAGCAGCTTGGACGCGAGCAATCAGCCCCAGCATTTT. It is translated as CASSLDASNQPQHF.